This note documents a single TCR beta chain sequence. The target antigen is unknown. This specimen belongs to a study of cytomegalovirus exposure and HLA in healthy donors. PCR primers comprised 60 Vbeta and 13 Jbeta primers. The assay was immunoSEQ multiplex PCR, and TCRdb's table has in-frame clones only and misses some. The repertoire consists of 100,000 to 150,000 clones, with approximately 75% occurring once and the leading ten covering more than 3%. The V end lost 4 bases, the J end lost 1 base, and 13 bases lay between the germline ends. Per germline, CDR1 SQVTM and CDR2 ANQGSEA. The CDR3 sequence is 14 residues long. Study findings and constraints: V segments that were indistinguishable, TRBV6-2 and TRBV6-3 among them, were omitted from analysis. For most TCR sequences rarity was the rule, although some public TCRs occurred in many donors.

The genes are TRBV29-1 and TRBJ1-1; D not certain. This clonotype was sampled from a woman aged 45 to 65 in good health and CMV-seronegative. Sequencing was carried out using PBMCs. CDR3 in amino acids: CSVVIGQRNTEAFF. The CDR3 DNA follows: TGCAGCGTTGTAATTGGGCAGAGGAACACTGAAGCTTTCTTT.